The 27 T cell receptor beta chains given below trace back to one sample, sequenced in a study of T cells in Graves' hyperthyroidism and ophthalmopathy. TCR beta CDR3 regions were amplified from RNA transcripts. HTBI primers were the set used in a first-round RT-PCR of the TCR CDR3. MiXCR, run by TCRdb on the multiplex PCR reads, gives a single entry per CDR3 protein. The sample contains hundreds of thousands of distinct CDR3 sequences, roughly 14% of which appear only once. Input material: blood. These receptors were obtained from a man aged 18 to 35 with Graves' ophthalmopathy.

The CDR3 sequence: CASSRLADTDTQYF. CDR3 bases: TGTGCCAGCAGCAGACTAGCGGACACAGATACGCAGTATTTT. J is TRBJ2-3 and V is TRBV7-2, with 9 positions matching TRBD2. The V gene's germline CDR1 is SGHTA and CDR2 FQGNSA. The CDR3 runs to 14 residues. V lost 5 bases, J lost 2 bases, and 2 bases stayed unmatched.

This clonotype was counted many times. The V and J genes are TRBV28 and TRBJ2-7, with D uncertain. This CDR3 has 12 residues. Trimming left V 6 bases short and J 3 bases short, with 9 bases between. In germline, CDR1 is MDHEN, CDR2 SYDVKM. In DNA, the CDR3 is TGTGCCAGCAGGACGAACATCTACGAGCAGTACTTC. It codes for CASRTNIYEQYF.

The chain joins TRBV6-1 to TRBJ2-2; D is ambiguous. The germline V gene has CDR1 MNHNS and CDR2 SASEGT. This CDR3 has 15 residues. V dropped 6 bases and J dropped 5 bases, with 16 bases sitting between them. This chain's CDR3 is CASRALSVGTGELFF. The CDR3 nucleotides are TGTGCCAGCAGGGCCTTGTCCGTGGGGACCGGGGAGCTGTTTTTT.

The genes are TRBV27 and TRBJ1-1; weak D call: TRBD1 (6 bases). Germline values: CDR1 MNHEY, CDR2 SMNVEV (reference sequence). The CDR3 extends over 14 amino acids. The ends were cut back, 6 bases at V and 6 bases at J, with 17 bases in the middle. The CDR3 DNA is TGTGCCAGCAGCCCCGACAGGTCCAACGCTGAAGCTTTCTTT. This codes for CASSPDRSNAEAFF.

In its sample, this clonotype was seen many times. The chain employs TRBV20-1 and TRBJ2-5; TRBD2 aligns across 16 bases. The CDR3 has 16 residues. The J segment lost 5 bases and the V segment lost 1 base, leaving 4 bases of the junction unmatched. CDR1 and CDR2 (germline): DFQATT, SNEGSKA (reference sequence). Here the CDR3 DNA reads TGCAGTGCTAGAGTTGGGACTAGCGGGGGGGCGGAGACCCAGTACTTC. Translating it yields CSARVGTSGGAETQYF.

A few counts support this clonotype. The chain employs TRBV6-9 and TRBJ2-1; D is perhaps TRBD1 or TRBD2 (6 bases each). The CDR3 contains 13 residues. Trimming left V 3 bases short and J 10 bases short, with 13 bases between. The germline gives CDR1 MNHGY, CDR2 SVAAGI. This chain's CDR3 is CASSYGGQREQFF. The CDR3 bases are TGTGCCAGCAGTTACGGGGGACAAAGGGAGCAGTTCTTC.

This clonotype occurred many times. The rearrangement links TRBV7-9 to TRBJ1-4; D is perhaps TRBD1 (6 bases). Germline CDR1 SEHNR, CDR2 FQNEAQ (reference sequence). V dropped 0 bases and J dropped 4 bases, with 12 bases sitting between them. The length of the CDR3 is 16 residues. The CDR3, as DNA: TGTGCCAGCAGCTTAGCGCAACAGGGAAGTAATGAAAAACTGTTTTTT. It specifies CASSLAQQGSNEKLFF.

This clonotype was picked up many times. The CDR3 nucleotides are TGTGCCAGCAGGCAGGGGGCCCACCGGAGCGAAAAACTGTTTTTT. Its protein product is CASRQGAHRSEKLFF. This chain connects TRBV13 to TRBJ1-4; TRBD1 matches 8 bases. Germline CDR1 and CDR2: PRHDT and FYEKMQ (reference sequence). V gave up 6 bases and J gave up 8 bases; unmatched junction bases: 11. There are 15 residues in the CDR3.

V is TRBV16 and J is TRBJ1-2; possibly TRBD1 for D (5 bases). Germline V lookup: CDR1 KGHSY, CDR2 FQNENV. V was clipped by 0 bases and J by 7 bases, with 9 bases between them. The CDR3 spans 13 residues. CDR3 nucleotide sequence: TGTGCCAGCAGCCAATCGAGGGGCGGTGGCTACACCTTC. Its translation is CASSQSRGGGYTF.

This clonotype was found many times. This chain joins TRBV5-1 and TRBJ2-1; 8 nucleotides align to TRBD2. Germline V lookup: CDR1 SGHRS, CDR2 YFSETQ. The trim removed 5 bases at V and 0 bases at J, leaving 10 bases unmatched. CDR3 length equals 17 residues. CDR3 nucleotide sequence: TGCGCCAGCAGAGGGGGGGCAGCGGGAGACTCCTACAATGAGCAGTTCTTC. This codes for CASRGGAAGDSYNEQFF.

Ten or more counts support this clonotype. The V call is TRBV15, the J call TRBJ2-1; tentatively, D is TRBD2 (5 bases). The CDR3 is 15 amino acids. Per germline, CDR1 LNHNV and CDR2 YYDKDF (reference sequence). The V and J ends lost 3 bases and 1 base respectively, with 10 bases between them. Written as DNA, the CDR3 is TGTGCCACCAGCAGCGGTGCGGGTTCCTACAATGAGCAGTTCTTC. Translating gives CATSSGAGSYNEQFF.

This clonotype was seen many times. The chain has TRBV7-3 and TRBJ1-1; weak D call: TRBD1 (5 bases). V lost 5 bases to trimming and J lost 1 base, with 14 bases between them. CDR1 is SGHTA and CDR2 is FQGTGA in the germline V gene. The CDR3 spans 15 residues. CDR3 sequence (DNA): TGTGCCAGCAGCCTTATGGCCGGGGGGAACACTGAAGCTTTCTTT. Protein: CASSLMAGGNTEAFF.

At least ten counts were recorded for this clonotype. The genes are TRBV24-1 and TRBJ2-1, with 13 bases fitting TRBD2. CDR1 KGHDR and CDR2 SFDVKD come from the germline V gene. The CDR3 loop spans 14 amino acids. Trimming took 7 bases from V and 10 from J; bases not matched to a gene: 6. CDR3 sequence reads: CATSGLAGVGEQFF. CDR3 DNA: TGTGCCACCAGCGGACTAGCGGGAGTTGGGGAGCAGTTCTTC.

The sample holds a few counts of this clonotype. Here the CDR3 DNA reads TGTGCCAGCACCGTCGCGCCTAATAATGGAGAGACCCAGTACTTC. It translates to CASTVAPNNGETQYF. The chain has TRBV9 and TRBJ2-5, with no clear D. This CDR3 is built from 15 residues. Germline-derived CDR1 and CDR2 are SGDLS and YYNGEE. Trimming cost V 6 bases and J 4 bases, with 19 bases left between them. The entire variable domain, with the rest obtained from reference TRBV9 and TRBJ2-5, is as follows: DSGVTQTPKHLITATGQRVTLRCSPRSGDLSVYWYQQSLDQGLQFLIQYYNGEERAKGNILERFSAQQFPDLHSELNLSSLELGDSALYFCASTVAPNNGETQYFGPGTRLLVL.

This clonotype was counted at least ten times. The rearrangement links TRBV24-1 to TRBJ2-5; 7 bases are shared with TRBD1. The CDR3 length is 16 residues. Unmatched junction bases numbered 7, after V lost 4 bases and J lost 0 bases. The germline V gene encodes CDR1 KGHDR and CDR2 SFDVKD. The CDR3 DNA reads as TGTGCCACCAGTGAGCCACAGGGGTCAAACCAAGAGACCCAGTACTTC. Amino acid sequence: CATSEPQGSNQETQYF.

At least ten counts were recorded for this clonotype. The chain combines TRBV7-9 with TRBJ2-1; D is possibly TRBD2 (5 bases). V was pared by 5 bases and J by 4 bases, with 18 bases between. The germline V gene encodes CDR1 SEHNR and CDR2 FQNEAQ (reference sequence). The CDR3 is 16 amino acids. CDR3 sequence reads: CASSNNRQRRYNEQFF. The DNA of the CDR3 is TGTGCCAGCAGCAACAACCGACAAAGGAGGTACAATGAGCAGTTCTTC.

In regard to this clonotype: A much larger clone differs from this one at a single base, so this may be a read error. CDR3 protein: CASSFGGNNEKLLF. CDR3 DNA: TGTGCCAGCAGCTTCGGGGGTAATAATGAAAAACTGCTTTTT. The chain combines TRBV7-9 with TRBJ1-4; D might be TRBD1 (5 bases). CDR1 and CDR2 (germline): SEHNR, FQNEAQ (reference sequence). This CDR3 region has 14 residues.

This clonotype has a handful of counts. The V and J genes are TRBV11-2 and TRBJ1-4; perhaps TRBD1 as D (6 bases). V was cut by 5 bases and J by 4 bases, with 11 bases left in between. The CDR3 runs 14 residues. Germline V gives CDR1 SGHAT, CDR2 FQNNGV. CDR3 loop: CASSHGQRNEKLFF. The CDR3 DNA follows: TGTGCCAGCAGCCACGGACAGCGTAATGAAAAACTGTTTTTT.

This clonotype was seen at least ten times. The chain couples TRBV13 to TRBJ1-5; the D gene is possibly TRBD1 (5 bases). Germline V gives CDR1 PRHDT, CDR2 FYEKMQ (reference sequence). With 5 bases removed from V and 4 bases from J, the gap between germline ends came to 12 bases. The CDR3 is 14 amino acids. The CDR3 DNA reads as TGTGCCAGCAGCGAAAGGGGTCTGAATCAGCCCCAGCATTTT. This codes for CASSERGLNQPQHF.

In this sample, this clonotype turned up many times. The CDR3 DNA reads TGCGCCAGCAGCCCTGCAGGGTTGGCGATGAACACTGAAGCTTTCTTT. Protein product: CASSPAGLAMNTEAFF. The chain joins TRBV5-1 to TRBJ1-1, with D possibly being TRBD1 (5 bases). This CDR3 region has 16 residues. Germline lookup yields CDR1 SGHRS and CDR2 YFSETQ. V dropped 4 bases and J dropped 0 bases, with 16 bases sitting between them.

The V call is TRBV6-5, the J call TRBJ1-6, with 11 positions matching TRBD1. Germline V gene lookup returns CDR1 MNHEY and CDR2 SVGAGI. There are 16 residues in the CDR3. Trimming cost V 2 bases and J 5 bases; bases outside gene matches: 2. The CDR3 sequence: CASSYGQGANNSPLHF. In nucleotides, the CDR3 is TGTGCCAGCAGTTACGGACAGGGGGCGAATAATTCACCCCTCCACTTT.

This clonotype came up many times. The chain recombines TRBV7-8 with TRBJ1-5; D ambiguous. The germline V and J ends were trimmed by 5 bases and 3 bases, with 11 bases remaining between them. This CDR3 is built from 14 residues. Per germline, CDR1 SGHVS and CDR2 FQNEAQ. As DNA, the CDR3 is TGTGCCAGCAGCCCGGAGCAGTACAATCAGCCCCAGCATTTT. This gives the protein CASSPEQYNQPQHF.

A few counts support this clonotype. The chain employs TRBV6-6 and TRBJ2-2; no definite D call. This CDR3 has 12 residues. The V gene's germline CDR1 is MNHNY and CDR2 SVGAGI (reference sequence). Trimming stripped 0 bases from V and 7 bases from J, with 3 bases between. CDR3 coding DNA: TGTGCCAGCAGTTACTCGTTCGGGGAGCTGTTTTTT. Amino acids: CASSYSFGELFF.

This clonotype was observed a handful of times. V is TRBV6-1 and J is TRBJ2-7; possibly TRBD1 or TRBD2 for D (5 bases each). The germline V gene encodes CDR1 MNHNS and CDR2 SASEGT. The CDR3 extends over 14 amino acids. Trimming removed 7 bases at V and 4 bases at J, with 17 bases between. The CDR3 protein is CASTHGADSYEQYF. The CDR3 bases are TGTGCCAGCACCCACGGGGCAGACTCTTACGAGCAGTACTTC.

This clonotype occurred many times. The chain joins TRBV7-2 to TRBJ2-1; TRBD1 matches at 7 bases. This CDR3 has 13 residues. V gave up 6 bases and J gave up 9 bases; unmatched junction bases: 8. Germline assignment: CDR1 SGHTA and CDR2 FQGNSA. The CDR3 is CASRRQGRSEQFF. DNA for the CDR3: TGTGCCAGCAGGCGACAGGGCAGGAGTGAGCAGTTCTTC.

This clonotype was picked up a small number of times. The chain has TRBV30 and TRBJ2-7; perhaps D is TRBD1 or TRBD2 (6 bases each). This CDR3 contains 14 residues. The germline V gene encodes CDR1 GTSNPN and CDR2 SVGIG (reference sequence). Deletions cut 7 bases from V and 0 bases from J, with 16 bases between. The CDR3 coding sequence is TGTGCCTCTCGAACGGGGGCCCCCTCCTACGAGCAGTACTTC. Residues: CASRTGAPSYEQYF.

This clonotype was seen repeatedly, ten times or more. The V gene is TRBV29-1, the J gene TRBJ2-2, with 7 bases matching TRBD2. The CDR3 sequence is 16 residues long. The ends lost 4 bases at V and 5 bases at J; junction bases unmatched: 13. The germline gives CDR1 SQVTM, CDR2 ANQGSEA. The CDR3 nucleotides are TGCAGCGTTGCCCTCTTGGAGCGGGGTGGGACCGGGGAGCTGTTTTTT. Protein: CSVALLERGGTGELFF.